This is a list of T cell receptor beta chains from one sample in a study of CD8 T cells in Susac syndrome. TCRdb passed the immunoSEQ multiplex PCR reads through MiXCR, listing each CDR3 protein once. The sample lists more than 95,000 distinct CDR3 sequences, around 94% occurring once. Sample: CD4+ T cells from PBMCs. The receptor set was obtained from a human donor in good health. CDR3s include the opening cysteine and the closing phenylalanine or tryptophan. A D gene is named only where the DNA matches it firmly. The size entry is marked missing in some rows and otherwise reads once, few, many or a size class.

clone_size j_call v_call d_call cdr3_aa cdr3_nt
. TRBJ1-1 TRBV10-2 . CASSDDRPNTEAFF TGCGCCAGCAGTGACGACAGGCCCAACACTGAAGCTTTCTTT
. TRBJ1-2 TRBV9 . CASNDLGQLVLSDGYTF TGTGCCAGCAACGACCTTGGACAGCTGGTACTCAGCGATGGCTACACCTTC
. TRBJ2-7 TRBV2 . CASSPSDEQYF TGTGCCAGCAGTCCCAGCGACGAGCAGTACTTC
. TRBJ2-1 TRBV14 . CASSQAAASAQFF TGTGCCAGCAGCCAAGCCGCCGCCAGCGCACAGTTCTTC
. TRBJ2-5 TRBV7-2 TRBD1 CASSLAIGGTGGETQYF TGTGCCAGCAGCTTAGCTATCGGTGGGACAGGAGGAGAGACCCAGTACTTC
. TRBJ1-1 TRBV5-1 . CASSWGKNTEAFF TGCGCCAGCAGCTGGGGGAAGAACACTGAAGCTTTCTTT
. TRBJ1-1 TRBV6-2/TRBV6-3 . CASSYSGRIPWAFF TGTGCCAGCAGTTACTCCGGACGCATCCCGTGGGCTTTCTTT
once TRBJ2-5 TRBV20-1 TRBD2 CSASRDYIDQETQYF TGCAGTGCTAGCCGGGACTACATCGACCAAGAGACCCAGTACTTC
. TRBJ1-1 TRBV4-1 . CASSQTEGMGTEAFF TGCGCCAGCAGCCAGACAGAAGGGATGGGTACTGAAGCTTTCTTT
. TRBJ2-3 TRBV15 . CATSRDRSGSTDTQYF TGTGCCACCAGCAGAGATAGAAGCGGGAGCACAGATACGCAGTATTTT
. TRBJ1-2 TRBV2 . CASATTVNYGYTF TGTGCCAGCGCAACCACAGTGAACTATGGCTACACCTTC
once TRBJ2-1 TRBV19 . CASSKATTWGDEQFF TGTGCCAGTAGTAAGGCTACGACTTGGGGAGATGAGCAGTTCTTC
. TRBJ1-1 TRBV29-1 . CSVRDSSTEAFF TGCAGCGTCCGAGACTCGAGCACTGAAGCTTTCTTT
. TRBJ2-4 TRBV6-2/TRBV6-3 TRBD1 CASNPGGQGAKNIQYF TGTGCCAGCAACCCCGGGGGACAGGGGGCCAAAAACATTCAGTACTTC
. TRBJ2-6 TRBV30 . CAWSRDGLWGANVLTF TGTGCCTGGAGCCGGGACGGGTTGTGGGGGGCCAACGTCCTGACTTTC
. TRBJ2-1 TRBV6-8 TRBD2 CASSWTRDNEQFF TGTGCCAGCAGCTGGACTAGAGACAATGAGCAGTTCTTC
. TRBJ2-1 TRBV7-2 . CASSSKRIPNEQFF TGTGCCAGCAGCTCAAAGCGGATACCCAATGAGCAGTTCTTC
. TRBJ2-1 TRBV6-6 . CASSYSERYNEQFF TGTGCCAGCAGTTACTCAGAGCGTTACAATGAGCAGTTCTTC
once TRBJ2-7 TRBV11-2 . CASSSLPGVYEQYF TGTGCCAGCAGCTCCCTGCCAGGGGTCTACGAGCAGTACTTC
. TRBJ1-1 TRBV20-1 . CSARGEGNTEAFF TGCAGTGCTAGAGGAGAAGGGAACACTGAAGCTTTCTTT
. TRBJ1-5 TRBV18 . CASSRDPSTPQHF TGTGCCAGCTCCCGAGATCCCTCCACGCCCCAGCATTTT
. TRBJ1-1 TRBV20-1 . CSARGSGLANTEAFF TGCAGTGCTAGGGGTTCTGGCCTCGCGAACACTGAAGCTTTCTTT
. TRBJ2-1 TRBV12-5 . CASGLPPQGHPLGNEQFF TGTGCTAGTGGTTTGCCGCCCCAGGGACACCCATTAGGAAATGAGCAGTTCTTC
. TRBJ2-5 TRBV6-1 . CASSTGARAETQYF TGTGCCAGCAGTACCGGGGCCCGCGCGGAGACCCAGTACTTC
. TRBJ2-3 TRBV2 . CASGGSESSPQYF TGTGCCAGTGGGGGGTCCGAATCTTCCCCGCAGTATTTT
. TRBJ1-2 TRBV29-1 . CSVVGQGKGYTF TGCAGCGTTGTCGGGCAGGGGAAAGGCTACACCTTC
. TRBJ1-5 TRBV18 . CASSQRSDQPQHF TGTGCCAGCTCACAAAGGTCCGATCAGCCCCAGCATTTT
. TRBJ1-2 TRBV6-2/TRBV6-3 . CASSYSTGHVHQNTF TGTGCCAGCAGTTACTCAACTGGACATGTTCATCAGAACACCTTC
. TRBJ1-5 TRBV6-6 . CASSPPGGQPQHF TGTGCCAGCAGTCCACCCGGAGGTCAGCCCCAGCATTTT
. TRBJ2-6 TRBV7-2 . CASSLVGYGANVLTF TGTGCCAGCAGCTTAGTAGGTTACGGGGCCAACGTCCTGACTTTC
. TRBJ1-2 TRBV6-5 TRBD1 CASSYTGQGGYGYTF TGTGCCAGCAGTTACACCGGACAGGGCGGCTATGGCTACACCTTC
. TRBJ1-5 TRBV4-3 . CASSQEPPDRVNQPQHF TGCGCCAGCAGCCAAGAGCCCCCCGACAGAGTCAATCAGCCCCAGCATTTT
. TRBJ2-2 TRBV4-1 . CASSQAALNTGELFF TGCGCCAGCAGCCAAGCAGCTCTGAACACCGGGGAGCTGTTTTTT
. TRBJ2-5 TRBV7-9 . CASSLEDGGRKTQYF TGTGCCAGCAGCTTAGAAGACGGGGGTCGGAAGACCCAGTACTTC
. TRBJ2-1 TRBV2 TRBD2 CASTRLAGINNEQFF TGTGCCAGCACCAGACTAGCGGGAATTAACAATGAGCAGTTCTTC
. TRBJ2-2 TRBV5-6 TRBD1 CASSSGQGYTGELFF TGTGCCAGCAGTTCGGGACAGGGGTACACCGGGGAGCTGTTTTTT
. TRBJ1-2 TRBV5-6 . CASSFGPPGLTRFGYTF TGTGCCAGCAGCTTTGGCCCTCCGGGACTAACAAGATTTGGCTACACCTTC
. TRBJ2-3 TRBV27 TRBD1 CASSVGTGHSTDTQYF TGTGCCAGCAGCGTCGGGACAGGGCATAGCACAGATACGCAGTATTTT
. TRBJ2-2 TRBV20-1 TRBD2 CSAAPFSGTTKLFF TGCAGTGCTGCTCCCTTTAGCGGGACCACCAAGCTGTTTTTT
. TRBJ1-5 TRBV7-2 . CASSLGQSVEPQHF TGTGCCAGCAGCTTAGGACAAAGTGTAGAGCCCCAGCATTTT
. TRBJ2-2 TRBV7-9 TRBD2 CASSSRGLAVANTGELFF TGTGCCAGCAGCTCCAGGGGACTAGCGGTCGCGAACACCGGGGAGCTGTTTTTT
. TRBJ2-1 TRBV12-3/TRBV12-4 TRBD2 CASSGGSAIGEQFF TGTGCCAGCAGTGGCGGGAGCGCCATAGGTGAGCAGTTCTTC
. TRBJ2-5 TRBV5-1 TRBD1 CASSLGDRDQETQYF TGCGCCAGCAGCTTGGGGGACAGGGACCAAGAGACCCAGTACTTC
once TRBJ2-7 TRBV5-8 TRBD1 CASSSGTGGAYEQYF TGTGCCAGCAGCTCCGGGACAGGGGGGGCCTACGAGCAGTACTTC
. TRBJ2-5 TRBV29-1 TRBD2 CSVGAGNEETQYF TGCAGCGTTGGAGCGGGAAATGAGGAGACCCAGTACTTC
. TRBJ2-1 TRBV4-1 . CASSQVIGRGGGNEQFF TGCGCCAGCAGCCAGGTGATAGGGCGGGGAGGGGGCAATGAGCAGTTCTTC
. TRBJ2-7 TRBV5-1 . CASSDDNREQYF TGCGCCAGCAGCGACGACAACCGAGAGCAGTACTTC
. TRBJ2-5 TRBV6-5 . CASRGQNQETQYF TGTGCCAGCCGAGGGCAGAATCAAGAGACCCAGTACTTC
. TRBJ2-7 TRBV6-1 TRBD1 CASSERSKGAGYLYEQYF TGTGCCAGCAGTGAAAGGAGCAAGGGGGCAGGGTACCTCTACGAGCAGTACTTC